One TCR beta chain is described in this entry. The sample comes from a study of T cells in pancreatic ductal adenocarcinoma. Trimming left V 1 base short and J 4 bases short, with 11 bases between. Germline CDR1 ENHRY, CDR2 SYGVKD. CDR3 length: 15 amino acids. The repertoire was sequenced with immunoSEQ multiplex PCR; TCRdb's copy has only in-frame clones and lacks some. The sample lists about 12,000 clones; more than 80% were seen once. Surgery without prior neoadjuvant therapy was the treatment of the selected pancreatic ductal adenocarcinoma patients. This clonotype was sampled from a human donor with pancreatic ductal adenocarcinoma. Source material: PBMCs. The V gene is TRBV10-3, the J gene TRBJ1-5, with D possibly matching TRBD1 (5 bases). As DNA, the CDR3 is TGTGCCATCAGTGAGTTCGGGACCGAGAATCAGCCCCAGCATTTT. It encodes CAISEFGTENQPQHF.